These 22 T cell receptor beta chains share one sample of origin, sequenced in a study of blood T cell repertoires in COVID-19 (dated by TCRdb to about 2020). Receptors were amplified or captured by the immunoSEQ multiplex PCR assay. TCRdb carries this immuneACCESS record with in-frame sequences only. Its versions omit some clonotypes, under half of them owing to an unresolved V gene in the studies checked, with the rest unexplained. This sample lists about 98,000 clones; around nine tenths were detected once. The leading ten clones occupy 4% to 5% of the sample. The sequenced material came from peripheral blood. All receptors come from a man in his 70s with acute or convalescent COVID-19.

This clone occurred a few times. The same CDR3 can be traced to other DNA sequences in this sample. The V call is TRBV24-1, the J call TRBJ1-2; D unclear. CDR1 is KGHDR and CDR2 is SFDVKD in the germline V gene. V lost 5 bases and J lost 4, with 7 bases in between. The CDR3 consists of 12 residues. The CDR3 DNA reads as TGTGCCACCAGTGCCACCGGCTATGGCTACACCTTC. Its protein product is CATSATGYGYTF.

The chain has TRBV4-1 and TRBJ1-6; TRBD1 matches at 7 bases. Germline V CDR1 and CDR2: MGHRA, YSYEKL. V was clipped by 0 bases and J by 10 bases; unmatched bases: 6. The CDR3 is 15 residues long. In DNA form, the CDR3 reads TGCGCCAGCAGCCAAGAAGAGGGGGCACGGTCACCCCTCCACTTT. Its translation is CASSQEEGARSPLHF.

This clone was counted a few times. This chain uses TRBV19 with TRBJ1-5; possible D gene TRBD1, 5 bases. Trimming took off 6 bases at V and 5 bases at J, with 8 bases between the two ends. Germline lookup yields CDR1 LNHDA and CDR2 SQIVND (reference sequence). This CDR3 spans 12 amino acids. The chain's CDR3 is CASRGAHQPQHF. The CDR3 nucleotides read TGTGCCAGTAGAGGGGCCCATCAGCCCCAGCATTTT.

The chain's CDR3 is CASSKGGGATYEQYV. DNA of the CDR3: TGTGCCAGCAGCAAAGGAGGGGGGGCCACCTACGAGCAGTACGTC. This chain uses TRBV28 with TRBJ2-7, with D possibly TRBD2 on 7 matching bases. Between the trimmed V and J ends, which lost 6 bases and 2 bases, there was a span of 17 bases. Per the germline V gene, CDR1 is MDHEN and CDR2 is SYDVKM. The CDR3 is 15 residues long.

The chain links TRBV29-1 to TRBJ1-5, with 8 bases that match TRBD1. The V segment lost 6 bases and the J segment 7 bases; nucleotides outside the gene matches: 11. Germline V gene data show CDR1 as SQVTM and CDR2 as ANQGSEA. CDR3 length: 14 amino acids. DNA of the CDR3: TGCAGCGTGGGGGCAGGGGGCGCTGAGCAGCCCCAGCATTTT. This encodes CSVGAGGAEQPQHF.

The chain uses TRBV5-6 and TRBJ1-2; 8 bases are shared with TRBD1. CDR3 length equals 14 residues. Trimming cost V 4 bases and J 4 bases; bases outside gene matches: 6. The germline gives CDR1 SGHDT, CDR2 YYEEEE. In nucleotides, the CDR3 is TGTGCCAGCAGCCCGGGACAGGAGGTCTATGGCTACACCTTC. It specifies CASSPGQEVYGYTF.

The V gene is TRBV13, the J gene TRBJ1-6; D is possibly TRBD1 (5 bases). CDR1 PRHDT and CDR2 FYEKMQ come from the germline V gene (reference sequence). V was cut by 3 bases and J by 8 bases, with 11 bases left in between. The CDR3 totals 14 residues. The CDR3 loop is CASSLRQRDSPLHF. In DNA, the CDR3 is TGTGCCAGCAGCTTGCGACAGCGGGATTCACCCCTCCACTTT.

This chain links TRBV10-2 with TRBJ1-5, with 9 nucleotides matching TRBD1. V lost 4 bases, J lost 0 bases, and 7 bases stayed unmatched. Germline V lookup: CDR1 WSHSY, CDR2 SAAADI. The CDR3 loop spans 17 amino acids. The CDR3 DNA follows: TGCGCCAGCAGTGTAGGACAGGGGACGTTTAGCAATCAGCCCCAGCATTTT. Amino acids: CASSVGQGTFSNQPQHF.

The chain carries TRBV5-1 and TRBJ1-5; no clear D. V lost 3 bases and J lost 2, with 18 bases in between. CDR3 length equals 17 residues. Germline values: CDR1 SGHRS, CDR2 YFSETQ. The CDR3 DNA sequence: TGCGCCAGCAGCTGGGAGCCTGTCCAAGTAGGCAATCAGCCCCAGCATTTT. Translated, it gives CASSWEPVQVGNQPQHF.

This clone was seen a few times. The chain couples TRBV9 to TRBJ1-5, with 9 bases that match TRBD1. V lost 4 bases, J lost 7 bases, and 9 bases stayed unmatched. From germline, CDR1 is SGDLS and CDR2 YYNGEE. The CDR3 consists of 15 residues. The CDR3 nucleotides are TGTGCCAGCAGCCCTACAGGGGGCGAGGGGCAGCCCCAGCATTTT. Translated: CASSPTGGEGQPQHF.

The chain links TRBV5-1 to TRBJ1-5; TRBD1 matches 9 bases. The CDR3 length is 14 residues. The V and J ends lost 1 base and 8 bases, in that order; junction bases with no gene match: 4. CDR1 is SGHRS and CDR2 is YFSETQ in the germline V gene. CDR3 DNA sequence: TGCGCCAGCAGCTTGACAGGGGGCTTTGAGCCCCAGCATTTT. Translating it yields CASSLTGGFEPQHF.

The chain employs TRBV5-1 and TRBJ1-2, with TRBD1 matching over 7 bases. Per the germline V gene, CDR1 is SGHRS and CDR2 is YFSETQ. Trimming removed 0 bases from V and 4 bases from J; junction bases left unmatched: 9. The CDR3 contains 16 residues. CDR3: CASSLGLGRDSYGYTF. CDR3 DNA sequence: TGCGCCAGCAGCTTGGGGCTAGGGCGGGACAGCTATGGCTACACCTTC.

The chain has TRBV2 and TRBJ1-2; 9 nucleotides agree with TRBD1. The CDR3 is 13 amino acids. The germline V gene has CDR1 SNHLY and CDR2 FYNNEI. V was clipped by 6 bases and J by 11 bases; unmatched bases: 10. Written as DNA, the CDR3 is TGTGCCAGCAGGATGGGACAGGGCCAAGGATACACCTTC. Translating gives CASRMGQGQGYTF.

V usage is TRBV28 and J usage is TRBJ1-5, with D possibly matching TRBD1 (5 bases). V dropped 4 bases and J dropped 4 bases, with 8 bases sitting between them. There are 13 residues in the CDR3. The germline gives CDR1 MDHEN, CDR2 SYDVKM. The CDR3 nucleotides read TGTGCCAGCAGTTCGGGGGGTAATCAGCCCCAGCATTTT. This sequence encodes CASSSGGNQPQHF. Combining the CDR3 with reference TRBV28 and TRBJ1-5 gives the whole variable domain DVKVTQSSRYLVKRTGEKVFLECVQDMDHENMFWYRQDPGLGLRLIYFSYDVKMKEKGDIPEGYSVSREKKERFSLILESASTNQTSMYLCASSSGGNQPQHFGDGTRLSIL.

This sequence joins TRBV5-1 and TRBJ1-6; 7 bases map to TRBD1. From germline, CDR1 is SGHRS and CDR2 YFSETQ. This CDR3 region has 14 residues. J was trimmed by 9 bases and V by 4 bases; bases with no gene match: 7. The CDR3 DNA follows: TGCGCCAGCAGCATAGGGGGCGCGGGTTCACCCCTCCACTTT. Translated, it gives CASSIGGAGSPLHF.

The chain employs TRBV2 and TRBJ1-1; D ambiguous. Trimming pared 6 bases from V and 2 bases from J, leaving 16 bases between. This CDR3 spans 15 amino acids. CDR1 is SNHLY and CDR2 is FYNNEI in the germline V gene. CDR3 bases: TGTGCCAGCAGACCCCCTAACGGAGTTAACACTGAAGCTTTCTTT. Residues: CASRPPNGVNTEAFF.

The chain uses TRBV11-2 and TRBJ2-7; D uncertain. V gave up 1 base and J gave up 7 bases, with 17 bases separating them. The CDR3 spans 15 residues. CDR1 is SGHAT and CDR2 is FQNNGV in the germline V gene. The CDR3 region has the DNA TGTGCCAGCAGCTTAGTAGGTACAGTAACAGAGGAGCAGTACTTC. Residues: CASSLVGTVTEEQYF.

This sequence joins TRBV29-1 and TRBJ2-2, with 7 bases fitting TRBD1. There are 16 residues in the CDR3. Germline CDR1 is SQVTM and CDR2 is ANQGSEA. The V segment lost 0 bases and the J segment 4 bases; nucleotides outside the gene matches: 8. CDR3 sequence: CSVEDLTGTGTGELFF. The CDR3 DNA reads TGCAGCGTTGAAGATCTGACAGGGACGGGCACCGGGGAGCTGTTTTTT.

The rearrangement joins TRBV7-2 to TRBJ2-5; 9 positions agree with TRBD2. CDR3 length: 14 residues. Germline V gene data show CDR1 as SGHTA and CDR2 as FQGNSA. J gave up 4 bases and V 3 bases, and 3 bases lay outside the gene matches. This chain's CDR3 is CASSFGTSRETQYF. CDR3 nucleotide sequence: TGTGCCAGCAGCTTCGGGACTAGCAGAGAGACCCAGTACTTC.

This chain links TRBV2 with TRBJ1-3; D unresolved. There are 15 residues in the CDR3. Trimming took 1 base from V and 2 from J, leaving 9 bases between them. CDR1 and CDR2 from the germline V gene are SNHLY and FYNNEI. CDR3 coding DNA: TGTGCCAGCAGTGAAGACGCGGGTCCTGGAAACACCATATATTTT. Amino acid sequence: CASSEDAGPGNTIYF.

V usage is TRBV7-9 and J usage is TRBJ2-3; TRBD2 aligns across 11 bases. Germline CDR1 and CDR2: SEHNR and FQNEAQ (reference sequence). The CDR3 covers 16 residues. Trimming at V came to 3 bases and at J to 2 bases, leaving 4 bases not matched to a gene. The CDR3, as DNA: TGTGCCAGCAGCTTGGGACTAGCGGAACACACAGATACGCAGTATTTT. It codes for CASSLGLAEHTDTQYF.

V is TRBV6-5 and J is TRBJ1-1; TRBD1 matches 9 bases. Trimming cost V 9 bases and J 3 bases; bases outside gene matches: 5. Germline-derived CDR1 and CDR2 are MNHEY and SVGAGI. The CDR3 extends over 13 amino acids. CDR3 amino acids: CASTDRGDTEAFF. In nucleotides, the CDR3 is TGTGCCAGTACGGACAGGGGAGACACTGAAGCTTTCTTT.